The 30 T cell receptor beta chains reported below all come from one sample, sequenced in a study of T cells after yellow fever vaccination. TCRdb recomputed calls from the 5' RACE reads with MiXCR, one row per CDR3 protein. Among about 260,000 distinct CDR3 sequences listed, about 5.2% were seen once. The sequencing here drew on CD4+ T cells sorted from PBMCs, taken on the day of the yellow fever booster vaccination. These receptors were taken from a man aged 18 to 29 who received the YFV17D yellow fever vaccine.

The CDR3 reads CASSINRGGGTDTQYF. As DNA, the CDR3 is TGCGCCAGCAGCATTAACAGGGGAGGGGGCACAGATACGCAGTATTTT. The rearrangement joins TRBV5-1 to TRBJ2-3; the D gene could be TRBD1 or TRBD2 (7 bases each). This CDR3 comprises 16 residues. Germline V lookup: CDR1 SGHRS, CDR2 YFSETQ. Trimming took off 4 bases at V and 1 base at J, with 16 bases between the two ends.

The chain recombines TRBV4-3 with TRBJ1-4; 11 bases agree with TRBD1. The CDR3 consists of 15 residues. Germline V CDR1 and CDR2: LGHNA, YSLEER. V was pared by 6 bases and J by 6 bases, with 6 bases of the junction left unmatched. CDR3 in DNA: TGCGCCAGCAGTCGGACAGGGGGCGCGGATGAAAAACTGTTTTTT. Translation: CASSRTGGADEKLFF.

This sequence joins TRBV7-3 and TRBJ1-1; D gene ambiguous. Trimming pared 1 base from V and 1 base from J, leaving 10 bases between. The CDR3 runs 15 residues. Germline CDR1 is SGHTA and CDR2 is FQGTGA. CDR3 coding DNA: TGTGCCAGCAGCTTAAAAAGGGCAGGGAACACTGAAGCTTTCTTT. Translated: CASSLKRAGNTEAFF.

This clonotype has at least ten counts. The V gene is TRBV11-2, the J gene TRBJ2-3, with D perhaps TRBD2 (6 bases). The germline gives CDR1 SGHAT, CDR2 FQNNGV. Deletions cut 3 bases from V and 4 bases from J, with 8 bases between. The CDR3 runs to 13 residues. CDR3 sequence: CASSFTGADTQYF. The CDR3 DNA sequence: TGTGCCAGCAGCTTCACGGGGGCAGATACGCAGTATTTT.

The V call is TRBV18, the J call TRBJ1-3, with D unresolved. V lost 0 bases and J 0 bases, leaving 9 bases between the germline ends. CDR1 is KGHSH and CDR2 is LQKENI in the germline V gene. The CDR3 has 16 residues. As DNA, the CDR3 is TGTGCCAGCTCACCACCGGGCTTAGCCTCTGGAAACACCATATATTTT. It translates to CASSPPGLASGNTIYF. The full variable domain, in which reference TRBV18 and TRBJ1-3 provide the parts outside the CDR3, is NAGVMQNPRHLVRRRGQEARLRCSPMKGHSHVYWYRQLPEEGLKFMVYLQKENIIDESGMPKERFSAEFPKEGPSILRIQQVVRGDSAAYFCASSPPGLASGNTIYFGEGSWLTVV.

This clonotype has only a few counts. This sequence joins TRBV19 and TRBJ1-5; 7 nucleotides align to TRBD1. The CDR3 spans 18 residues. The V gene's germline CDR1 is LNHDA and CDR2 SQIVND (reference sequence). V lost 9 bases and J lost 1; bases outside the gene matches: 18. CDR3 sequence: CASQRRGQSITSNQPQHF. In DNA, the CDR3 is TGTGCCAGCCAGAGAAGGGGACAGAGCATAACGAGCAATCAGCCCCAGCATTTT.

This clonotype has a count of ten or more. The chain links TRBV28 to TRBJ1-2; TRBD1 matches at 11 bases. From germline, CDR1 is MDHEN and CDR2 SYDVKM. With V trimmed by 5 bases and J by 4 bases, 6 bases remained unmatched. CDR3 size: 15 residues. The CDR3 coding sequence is TGTGCCAGCAGTCCCGGACAGGGGGCCGGCTATGGCTACACCTTC. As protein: CASSPGQGAGYGYTF.

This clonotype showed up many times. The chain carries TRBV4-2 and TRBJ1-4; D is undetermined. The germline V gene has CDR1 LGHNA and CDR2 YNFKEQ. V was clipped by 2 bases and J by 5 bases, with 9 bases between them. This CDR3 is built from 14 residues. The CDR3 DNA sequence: TGTGCCAGCAGCCAATTCTCGGAGAATGAAAAACTGTTTTTT. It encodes CASSQFSENEKLFF.

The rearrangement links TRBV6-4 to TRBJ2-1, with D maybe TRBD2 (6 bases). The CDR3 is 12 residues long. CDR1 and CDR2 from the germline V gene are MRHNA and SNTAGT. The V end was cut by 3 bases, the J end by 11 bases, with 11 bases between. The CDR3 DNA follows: TGTGCCAGCAGTGAGAGGGCGGGGCAGCAGTTCTTC. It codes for CASSERAGQQFF.

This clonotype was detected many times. Here the CDR3 reads CASSINPGAYEQYF. CDR3 nucleotides: TGTGCCAGTAGTATTAACCCGGGGGCCTACGAGCAGTACTTC. The genes are TRBV19 and TRBJ2-7; weak D call: TRBD2 (6 bases). The V end lost 3 bases, the J end lost 2 bases, and 11 bases lay between the germline ends. The CDR3 has 14 amino acids. Germline CDR1 reads LNHDA; CDR2 reads SQIVND (reference sequence). Complete variable domain (other parts from reference TRBV19 and TRBJ2-7): DGGITQSPKYLFRKEGQNVTLSCEQNLNHDAMYWYRQDPGQGLRLIYYSQIVNDFQKGDIAEGYSVSREKKESFPLTVTSAQKNPTAFYLCASSINPGAYEQYFGPGTRLTVT.

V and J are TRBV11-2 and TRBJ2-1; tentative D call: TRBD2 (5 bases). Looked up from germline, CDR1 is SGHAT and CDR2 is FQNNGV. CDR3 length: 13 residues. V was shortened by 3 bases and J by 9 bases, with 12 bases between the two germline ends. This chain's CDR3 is CASSFTRGGEQFF. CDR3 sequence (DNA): TGTGCCAGCAGCTTCACCCGGGGTGGTGAGCAGTTCTTC. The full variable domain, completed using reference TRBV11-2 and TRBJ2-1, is EAGVAQSPRYKIIEKRQSVAFWCNPISGHATLYWYQQILGQGPKLLIQFQNNGVVDDSQLPKDRFSAERLKGVDSTLKIQPAKLEDSAVYLCASSFTRGGEQFFGPGTRLTVL.

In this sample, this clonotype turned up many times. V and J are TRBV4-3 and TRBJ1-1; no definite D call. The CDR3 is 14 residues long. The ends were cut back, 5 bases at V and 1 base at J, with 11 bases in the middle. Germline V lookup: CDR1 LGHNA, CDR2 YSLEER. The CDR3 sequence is CASSSHGANTEAFF. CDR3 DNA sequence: TGCGCCAGCAGCAGCCACGGTGCGAACACTGAAGCTTTCTTT.

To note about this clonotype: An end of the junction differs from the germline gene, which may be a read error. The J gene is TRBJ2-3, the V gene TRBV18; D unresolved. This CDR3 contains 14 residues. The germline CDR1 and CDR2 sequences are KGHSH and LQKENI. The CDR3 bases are TGTACCAGCTCACTCAGCCCCTCCACAGATACGCAGTATTTT. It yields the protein CTSSLSPSTDTQYF.

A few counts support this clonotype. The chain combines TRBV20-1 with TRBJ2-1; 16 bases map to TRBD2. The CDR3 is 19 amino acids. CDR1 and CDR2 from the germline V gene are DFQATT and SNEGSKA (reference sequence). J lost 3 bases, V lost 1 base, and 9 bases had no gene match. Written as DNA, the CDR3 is TGCAGTGCTAGAGCCCTAGGGACTAGCGGGGGGGCTGTCTACAATGAGCAGTTCTTC. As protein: CSARALGTSGGAVYNEQFF.

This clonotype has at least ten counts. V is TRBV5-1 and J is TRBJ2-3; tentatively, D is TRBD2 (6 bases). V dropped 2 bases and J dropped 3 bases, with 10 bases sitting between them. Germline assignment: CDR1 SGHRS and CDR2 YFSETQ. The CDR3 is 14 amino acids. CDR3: CASSFTSPTDTQYF. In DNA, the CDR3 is TGCGCCAGCAGCTTTACTAGCCCTACAGATACGCAGTATTTT.

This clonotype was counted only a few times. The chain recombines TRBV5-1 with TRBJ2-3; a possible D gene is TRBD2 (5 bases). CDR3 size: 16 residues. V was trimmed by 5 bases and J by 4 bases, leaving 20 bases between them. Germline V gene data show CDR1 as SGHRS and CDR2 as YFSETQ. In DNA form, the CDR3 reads TGCGCCAGCAGGAGGGTCTGGGCTCACCCGCCAGATACGCAGTATTTT. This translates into CASRRVWAHPPDTQYF.

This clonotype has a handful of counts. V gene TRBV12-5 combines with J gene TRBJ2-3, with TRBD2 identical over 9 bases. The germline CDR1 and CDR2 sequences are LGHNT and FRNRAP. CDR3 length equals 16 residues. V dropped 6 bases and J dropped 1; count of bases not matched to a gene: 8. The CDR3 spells CASGRISGGRTDTQYF. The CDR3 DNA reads TGTGCTAGTGGCCGCATTAGCGGGGGACGCACAGATACGCAGTATTTT.

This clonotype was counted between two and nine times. CDR3 sequence: CASSPGRSQETQYF. In DNA form, the CDR3 reads TGTGCCAGCAGTCCCGGACGGAGCCAAGAGACCCAGTACTTC. V and J are TRBV12-3 or TRBV12-4 and TRBJ2-5; D uncertain. The V and J ends lost 5 bases and 1 base respectively, with 11 bases between them. The CDR3 sequence is 14 residues long.

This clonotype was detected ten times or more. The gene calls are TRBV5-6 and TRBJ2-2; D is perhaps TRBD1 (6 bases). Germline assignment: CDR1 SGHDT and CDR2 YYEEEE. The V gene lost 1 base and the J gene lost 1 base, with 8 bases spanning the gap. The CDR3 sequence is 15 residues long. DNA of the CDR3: TGTGCCAGCAGCTTGCAGGGGCAGAACACCGGGGAGCTGTTTTTT. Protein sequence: CASSLQGQNTGELFF. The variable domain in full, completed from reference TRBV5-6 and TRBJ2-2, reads DAGVTQSPTHLIKTRGQQVTLRCSPKSGHDTVSWYQQALGQGPQFIFQYYEEEERQRGNFPDRFSGHQFPNYSSELNVNALLLGDSALYLCASSLQGQNTGELFFGEGSRLTVL.

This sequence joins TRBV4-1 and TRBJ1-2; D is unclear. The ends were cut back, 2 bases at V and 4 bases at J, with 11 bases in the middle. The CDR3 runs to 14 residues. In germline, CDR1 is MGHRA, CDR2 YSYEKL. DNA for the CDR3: TGCGCCAGCAGCCAAAGTGGCCGGTTCTATGGCTACACCTTC. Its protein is CASSQSGRFYGYTF.

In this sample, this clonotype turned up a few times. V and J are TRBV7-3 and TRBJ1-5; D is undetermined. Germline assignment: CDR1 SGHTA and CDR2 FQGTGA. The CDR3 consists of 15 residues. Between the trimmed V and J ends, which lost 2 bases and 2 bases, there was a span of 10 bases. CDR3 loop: CASSLGGEGNQPQHF. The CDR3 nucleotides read TGTGCCAGCAGCTTAGGCGGGGAGGGCAATCAGCCCCAGCATTTT.

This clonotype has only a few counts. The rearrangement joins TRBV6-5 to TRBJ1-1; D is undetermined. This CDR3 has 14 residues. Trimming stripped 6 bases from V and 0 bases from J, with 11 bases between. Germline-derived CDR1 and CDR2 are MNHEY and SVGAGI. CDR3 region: CASRTAQVNTEAFF. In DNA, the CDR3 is TGTGCCAGCAGAACCGCCCAGGTGAACACTGAAGCTTTCTTT.

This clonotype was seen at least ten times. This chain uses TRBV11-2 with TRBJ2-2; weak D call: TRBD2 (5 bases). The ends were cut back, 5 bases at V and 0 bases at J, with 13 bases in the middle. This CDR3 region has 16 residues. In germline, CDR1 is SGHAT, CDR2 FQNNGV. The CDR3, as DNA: TGTGCCAGCAGCCCACTAGGCCAGGCGAACACCGGGGAGCTGTTTTTT. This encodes CASSPLGQANTGELFF.

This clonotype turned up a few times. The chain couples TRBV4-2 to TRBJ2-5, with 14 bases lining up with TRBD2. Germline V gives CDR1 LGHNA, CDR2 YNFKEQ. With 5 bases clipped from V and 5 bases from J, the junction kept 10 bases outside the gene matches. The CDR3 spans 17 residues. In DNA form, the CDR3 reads TGTGCCAGCAGCACCGGTGGACTAGCGGGGGGATATGAGACCCAGTACTTC. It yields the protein CASSTGGLAGGYETQYF.

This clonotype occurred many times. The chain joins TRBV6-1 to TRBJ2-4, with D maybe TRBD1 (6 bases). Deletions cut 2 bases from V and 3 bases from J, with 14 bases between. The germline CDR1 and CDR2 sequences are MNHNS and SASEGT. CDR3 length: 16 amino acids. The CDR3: CASSEPVQGSKNIQYF. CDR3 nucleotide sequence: TGTGCCAGCAGTGAACCTGTTCAGGGGAGCAAAAACATTCAGTACTTC.

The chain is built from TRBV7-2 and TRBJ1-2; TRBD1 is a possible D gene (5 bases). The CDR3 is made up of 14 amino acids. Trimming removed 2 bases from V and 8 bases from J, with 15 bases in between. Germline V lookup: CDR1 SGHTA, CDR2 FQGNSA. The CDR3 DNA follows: TGTGCCAGCAGCTTAAACCGGGGGAGAGGGGGCTACACCTTC. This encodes CASSLNRGRGGYTF.

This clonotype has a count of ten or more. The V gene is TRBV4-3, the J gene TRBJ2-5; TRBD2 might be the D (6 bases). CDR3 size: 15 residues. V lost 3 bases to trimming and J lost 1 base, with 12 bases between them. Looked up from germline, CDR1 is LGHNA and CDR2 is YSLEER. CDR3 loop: CASSQGGRGQETQYF. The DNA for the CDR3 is TGCGCCAGCAGCCAGGGCGGGCGGGGCCAAGAGACCCAGTACTTC.

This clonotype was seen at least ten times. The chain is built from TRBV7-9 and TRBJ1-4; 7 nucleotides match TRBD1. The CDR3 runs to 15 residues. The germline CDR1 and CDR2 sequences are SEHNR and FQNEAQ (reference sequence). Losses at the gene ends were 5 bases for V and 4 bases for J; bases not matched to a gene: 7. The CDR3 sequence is CASSKRDSFNEKLFF. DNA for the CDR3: TGTGCCAGCAGCAAACGGGACAGCTTTAATGAAAAACTGTTTTTT.

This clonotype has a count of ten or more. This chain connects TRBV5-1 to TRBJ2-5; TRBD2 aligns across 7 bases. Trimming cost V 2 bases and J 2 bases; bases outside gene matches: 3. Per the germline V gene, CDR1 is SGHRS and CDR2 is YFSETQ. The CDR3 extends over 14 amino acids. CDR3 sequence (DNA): TGCGCCAGCAGCTTCGCGGGGGTGCAAGAGACCCAGTACTTC. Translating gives CASSFAGVQETQYF.

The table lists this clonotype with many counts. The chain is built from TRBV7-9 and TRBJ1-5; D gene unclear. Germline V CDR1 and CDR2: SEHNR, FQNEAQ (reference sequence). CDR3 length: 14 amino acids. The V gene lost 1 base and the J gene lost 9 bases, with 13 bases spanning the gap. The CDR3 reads CASSLDGVSSPQHF. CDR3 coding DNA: TGTGCCAGCAGCTTAGACGGCGTGTCGTCGCCCCAGCATTTT. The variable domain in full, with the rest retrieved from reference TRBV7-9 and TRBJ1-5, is DTGVSQNPRHKITKRGQNVTFRCDPISEHNRLYWYRQTLGQGPEFLTYFQNEAQLEKSRLLSDRFSAERPKGSFSTLEIQRTEQGDSAMYLCASSLDGVSSPQHFGDGTRLSIL.